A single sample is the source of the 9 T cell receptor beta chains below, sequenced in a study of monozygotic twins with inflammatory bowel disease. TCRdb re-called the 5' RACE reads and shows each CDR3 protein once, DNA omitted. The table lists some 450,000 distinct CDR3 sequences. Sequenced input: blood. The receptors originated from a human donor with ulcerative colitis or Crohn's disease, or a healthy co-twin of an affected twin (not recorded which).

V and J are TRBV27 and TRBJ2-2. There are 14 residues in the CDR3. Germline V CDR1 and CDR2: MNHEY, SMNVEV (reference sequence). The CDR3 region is CASSPADFTGELFF.

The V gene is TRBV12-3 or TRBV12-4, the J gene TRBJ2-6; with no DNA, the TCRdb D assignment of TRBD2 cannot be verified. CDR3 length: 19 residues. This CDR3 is CASSTGRGFSDSGANVLTF.

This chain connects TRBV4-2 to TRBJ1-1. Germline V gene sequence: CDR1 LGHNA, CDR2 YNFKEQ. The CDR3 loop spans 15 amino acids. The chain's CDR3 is CASDQGGGMNTEAFF.

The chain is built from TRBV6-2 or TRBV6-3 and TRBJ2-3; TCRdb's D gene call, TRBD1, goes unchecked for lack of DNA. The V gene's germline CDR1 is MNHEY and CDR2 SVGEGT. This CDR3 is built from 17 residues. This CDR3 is CASSYISPTGETDTQYF.

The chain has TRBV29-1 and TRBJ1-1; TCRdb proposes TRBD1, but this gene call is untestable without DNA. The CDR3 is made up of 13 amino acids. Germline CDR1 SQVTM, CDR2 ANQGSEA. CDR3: CSVPPDPGKKAFF.

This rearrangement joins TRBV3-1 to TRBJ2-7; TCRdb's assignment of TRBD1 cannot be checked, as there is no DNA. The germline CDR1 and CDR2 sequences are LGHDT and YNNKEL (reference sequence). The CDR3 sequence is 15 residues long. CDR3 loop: CASSQSPGSSYEQYF.

CDR3 protein: CASSSIQGADEKLFF. The chain is built from TRBV7-9 and TRBJ1-4; no DNA is available, so the TRBD1 call from TCRdb remains unchecked. The CDR3 contains 15 residues. The germline CDR1 and CDR2 sequences are SEHNR and FQNEAQ (reference sequence).

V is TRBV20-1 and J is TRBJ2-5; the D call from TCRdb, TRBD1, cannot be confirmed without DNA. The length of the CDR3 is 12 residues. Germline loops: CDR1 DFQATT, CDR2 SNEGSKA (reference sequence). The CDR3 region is CSARDRRGAQYF.

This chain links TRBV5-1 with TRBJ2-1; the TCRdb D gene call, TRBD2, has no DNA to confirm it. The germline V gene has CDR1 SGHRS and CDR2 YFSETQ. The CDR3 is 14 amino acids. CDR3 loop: CATAGGGSHNEQFF.